This entry is about one T cell receptor beta chain. Its specificity is not known. This CDR3 region has 14 residues. V lost 7 bases, J lost 0 bases, and 10 bases lay in between. Per the germline V gene, CDR1 is SNHLY and CDR2 is FYNNEI. Several immunoSEQ plates received, in even portions, the genomic DNA of each subset. The assay was immunoSEQ multiplex PCR, and TCRdb's table has in-frame clones only and misses some. Here the sample spans about a million clones, about 77% being singletons. The sample originates from a study of shared clonotypes between healthy human individuals. General study points: Rarefaction showed sorted-subset sequencing was incomplete despite large depth.

J is TRBJ2-1 and V is TRBV2; TRBD2 might be the D (5 bases). The TCR sequence derives from a man between 18 and 35 years old in good health. The sample comprised memory CD4+ T cells sorted from blood. As to subset: CD45RA-negative fraction. CDR3 DNA: TGTGCCAGCATCGCGACTACCTCCTACAATGAGCAGTTCTTC. This codes for CASIATTSYNEQFF.